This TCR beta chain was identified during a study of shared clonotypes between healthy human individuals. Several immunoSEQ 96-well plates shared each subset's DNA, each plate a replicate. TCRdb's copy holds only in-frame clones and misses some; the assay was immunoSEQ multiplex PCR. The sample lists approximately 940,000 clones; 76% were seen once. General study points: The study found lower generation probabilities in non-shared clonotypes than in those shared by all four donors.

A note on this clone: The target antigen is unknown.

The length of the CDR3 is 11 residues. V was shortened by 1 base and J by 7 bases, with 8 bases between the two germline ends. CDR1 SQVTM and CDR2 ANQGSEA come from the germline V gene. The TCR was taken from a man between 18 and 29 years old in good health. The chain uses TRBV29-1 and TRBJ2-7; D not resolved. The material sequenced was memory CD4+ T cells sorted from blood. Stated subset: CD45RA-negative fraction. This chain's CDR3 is CSVEVGNEQYF. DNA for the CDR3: TGCAGCGTTGAAGTGGGGAATGAGCAGTACTTC.